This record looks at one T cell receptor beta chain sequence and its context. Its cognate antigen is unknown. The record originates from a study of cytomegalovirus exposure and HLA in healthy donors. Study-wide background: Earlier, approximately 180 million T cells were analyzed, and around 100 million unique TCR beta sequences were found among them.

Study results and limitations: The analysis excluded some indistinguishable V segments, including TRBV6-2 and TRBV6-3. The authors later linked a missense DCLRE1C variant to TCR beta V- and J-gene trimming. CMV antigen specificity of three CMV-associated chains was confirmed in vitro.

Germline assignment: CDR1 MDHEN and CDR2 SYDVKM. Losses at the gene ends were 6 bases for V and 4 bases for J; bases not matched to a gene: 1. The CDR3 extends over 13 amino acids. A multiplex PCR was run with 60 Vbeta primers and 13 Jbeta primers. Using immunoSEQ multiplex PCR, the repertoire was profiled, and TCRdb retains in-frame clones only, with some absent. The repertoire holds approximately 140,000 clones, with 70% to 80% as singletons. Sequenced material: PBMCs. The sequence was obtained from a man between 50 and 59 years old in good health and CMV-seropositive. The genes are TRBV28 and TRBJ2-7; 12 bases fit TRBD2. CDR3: CASSLAGGYEQYF. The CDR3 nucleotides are TGTGCCAGCAGCCTAGCGGGAGGGTACGAGCAGTACTTC.